This is a list of T cell receptor beta chains from one sample in a study of regulatory T cells in long-lasting Graves disease. MiXCR, run by TCRdb on the multiplex PCR reads, gives a single entry per CDR3 protein. The sample has hundreds of thousands of distinct CDR3 sequences; around 20% are singletons. This specimen consisted of peripheral blood mononuclear cells (PBMCs), obtained when the disease was refractory, from a patient treated with antithyroid drugs. Source of these receptors: a female donor with Graves disease. Each CDR3 is given with its conserved first and last residue. A D gene is named only where the DNA matches it firmly. Some rows mark clone size as missing; the rest say once, few, many or name a class of expanded clone.

clone size: few; D gene: -; J gene: TRBJ2-7; V gene: TRBV4-1; CDR3 DNA: TGCGCCAGCAGCCAAGTTGGGACGGGCGAGCAGTACTTC; CDR3 protein: CASSQVGTGEQYF
clone size: many; D gene: -; J gene: TRBJ2-7; V gene: TRBV20-1; CDR3 DNA: TGCAGTGCTAGCAATGAAGCGGGCAGCTCCTACGAGCAGTACTTC; CDR3 protein: CSASNEAGSSYEQYF
clone size: many; D gene: TRBD1; J gene: TRBJ2-5; V gene: TRBV28; CDR3 DNA: TGTGCCAGCAGCTCGGGACAGGGGGAGACCCAGTACTTC; CDR3 protein: CASSSGQGETQYF
clone size: -; D gene: -; J gene: TRBJ1-6; V gene: TRBV27; CDR3 DNA: TGTGCCAGCAGGGAGACGAGTGAGGGTAATTCACCCCTCCACTTT; CDR3 protein: CASRETSEGNSPLHF
clone size: few; D gene: TRBD1; J gene: TRBJ2-7; V gene: TRBV29-1; CDR3 DNA: TGCAGCACCCGGGACAGCCTAGGGGGCGAGCAGTACTTC; CDR3 protein: CSTRDSLGGEQYF
clone size: many; D gene: -; J gene: TRBJ1-5; V gene: TRBV28; CDR3 DNA: TGTGCCAGCAGCTGGGGACACAATCAGCCCCAGCATTTT; CDR3 protein: CASSWGHNQPQHF
clone size: -; D gene: -; J gene: TRBJ1-6; V gene: TRBV10-3; CDR3 DNA: TGTGCCATCAGGGGCGTGTGGGCGGATAATTCACCCCTCCACTTT; CDR3 protein: CAIRGVWADNSPLHF
clone size: -; D gene: -; J gene: TRBJ1-1; V gene: TRBV19; CDR3 DNA: TGTGCCAGTAGTAATCGGGAGAGGACTGAAGCTTTCTTT; CDR3 protein: CASSNRERTEAFF
clone size: few; D gene: -; J gene: TRBJ1-1; V gene: TRBV7-9; CDR3 DNA: TGTGCCAGCAGCCAGCCCGGGGGGTTGGCTGAAGCTTTCTTT; CDR3 protein: CASSQPGGLAEAFF
clone size: few; D gene: -; J gene: TRBJ2-1; V gene: TRBV6-5; CDR3 DNA: TGTGCCAGCAGTTACTCCCTCGGGGCGGGATCCCGCAATGAGCAGTTCTTC; CDR3 protein: CASSYSLGAGSRNEQFF
clone size: many; D gene: -; J gene: TRBJ1-2; V gene: TRBV5-6; CDR3 DNA: TGTGCCAGCAGCTTGGTCTCGGCAGCTAACTATGGCTACACCTTC; CDR3 protein: CASSLVSAANYGYTF
clone size: many; D gene: -; J gene: TRBJ2-7; V gene: TRBV12-3/TRBV12-4; CDR3 DNA: TGTGCCAGCAGCCGAGGCGGGACAGCCACCTACGAGCAGTACTTC; CDR3 protein: CASSRGGTATYEQYF
clone size: many; D gene: -; J gene: TRBJ2-5; V gene: TRBV12-3/TRBV12-4; CDR3 DNA: TGTGCCAGCAGTCTCCAACAATCCCGGGAGACCCAGTACTTC; CDR3 protein: CASSLQQSRETQYF
clone size: -; D gene: -; J gene: TRBJ1-4; V gene: TRBV6-1; CDR3 DNA: -; CDR3 protein: CASSSLKNCFF
clone size: -; D gene: TRBD1; J gene: TRBJ1-1; V gene: TRBV4-1; CDR3 DNA: TGCGCCAGCAGCCAAAGGACAGGGGTTATCACTGAAGCTTTCTTT; CDR3 protein: CASSQRTGVITEAFF
clone size: many; D gene: TRBD1; J gene: TRBJ2-7; V gene: TRBV12-3/TRBV12-4; CDR3 DNA: TGTGCCAGCAGATCCTTATCGACAGGGCAGTACGAGCAGTACTTC; CDR3 protein: CASRSLSTGQYEQYF
clone size: many; D gene: TRBD1; J gene: TRBJ2-7; V gene: TRBV5-1; CDR3 DNA: TGCGCCAGCAGACCCTCCGGGACAGGACCCTACGAGCAGTACTTC; CDR3 protein: CASRPSGTGPYEQYF
clone size: few; D gene: -; J gene: TRBJ2-7; V gene: TRBV13; CDR3 DNA: TGTGCCAGCGCCAAGGGCTGGAGCTCCTACGAGCAGTACTTC; CDR3 protein: CASAKGWSSYEQYF
clone size: -; D gene: TRBD1; J gene: TRBJ2-6; V gene: TRBV2; CDR3 DNA: TGTGCCAGCAGTGACCCAGACAGGGCCCCTGGGGCCAACGTCCTGACTTTC; CDR3 protein: CASSDPDRAPGANVLTF
clone size: -; D gene: -; J gene: TRBJ1-2; V gene: TRBV5-1; CDR3 DNA: TGCGCCAGCAGCACTGGTCCTCCGGGCAGGGGCCGACGGGACTATGGCTACACCTTC; CDR3 protein: CASSTGPPGRGRRDYGYTF
clone size: many; D gene: -; J gene: TRBJ2-6; V gene: TRBV6-1; CDR3 DNA: TGTGCCAGCAGTACCAGTAGGGCTGGGGCCAACGTCCTGACTTTC; CDR3 protein: CASSTSRAGANVLTF
clone size: -; D gene: -; J gene: TRBJ2-1; V gene: TRBV28; CDR3 DNA: TGTGCCAGCAGTTTAGGCCTAGGAGAGGCCAATGAGCAGTTCTTC; CDR3 protein: CASSLGLGEANEQFF
clone size: -; D gene: -; J gene: TRBJ2-1; V gene: TRBV2; CDR3 DNA: TGTGCCAGCAGAACACTCAATGAGCAGTTCTTC; CDR3 protein: CASRTLNEQFF
clone size: -; D gene: TRBD2; J gene: TRBJ2-2; V gene: TRBV27; CDR3 DNA: TGTGCCAGCAGCCCCTATTCCGGGACTAGCGGGAGATGGGCCGGGGAGCTGTTTTTT; CDR3 protein: CASSPYSGTSGRWAGELFF
clone size: few; D gene: -; J gene: TRBJ1-1; V gene: TRBV27; CDR3 DNA: TGTGCCAGCAGTTTATCATATGGAGGTACTGAAGCTTTCTTT; CDR3 protein: CASSLSYGGTEAFF
clone size: -; D gene: TRBD1; J gene: TRBJ1-3; V gene: TRBV18; CDR3 DNA: TGTGCCAGCTCCCGGGACAGGGCTGGAAACACCATATATTTT; CDR3 protein: CASSRDRAGNTIYF
clone size: many; D gene: TRBD1; J gene: TRBJ2-7; V gene: TRBV2; CDR3 DNA: TGTGCCAGCAGTGAAGCGTTTGGGACAGGGAGGTTAAACGAGCAGTACTTC; CDR3 protein: CASSEAFGTGRLNEQYF
clone size: many; D gene: -; J gene: TRBJ1-1; V gene: TRBV11-3; CDR3 DNA: TGTGCCAGCATTGATCCGTGGGCGAACACTGAAGCTTTCTTT; CDR3 protein: CASIDPWANTEAFF
clone size: few; D gene: TRBD2; J gene: TRBJ2-7; V gene: TRBV18; CDR3 DNA: TGTGCCAGCTCACCTTTGGGACTAGCGGGAGGATACGAGCAGTACTTC; CDR3 protein: CASSPLGLAGGYEQYF
clone size: many; D gene: -; J gene: TRBJ2-5; V gene: TRBV2; CDR3 DNA: TGTGCCAGCAGTGAACAGGGAATCGCGACCCAGTACTTC; CDR3 protein: CASSEQGIATQYF
clone size: -; D gene: -; J gene: TRBJ2-7; V gene: TRBV6-5; CDR3 DNA: TGTGCCAGCAGTTGGACAGAAGAATACGAGCAGTACTTC; CDR3 protein: CASSWTEEYEQYF
clone size: many; D gene: -; J gene: TRBJ1-1; V gene: TRBV10-2; CDR3 DNA: TGCGCCAGCAGCCATGGACAGGAAGCTTTCTTT; CDR3 protein: CASSHGQEAFF
clone size: -; D gene: -; J gene: TRBJ2-3; V gene: TRBV5-1; CDR3 DNA: TGCGCCAGCAGCTGGAGGGGGGATACCACAGATACGCAGTATTTT; CDR3 protein: CASSWRGDTTDTQYF
clone size: many; D gene: -; J gene: TRBJ1-1; V gene: TRBV11-1; CDR3 DNA: TGTGCCAGCAGCTTGGGCCAGCCAGGCCCTGAAGCTTTCTTT; CDR3 protein: CASSLGQPGPEAFF
clone size: -; D gene: TRBD2; J gene: TRBJ2-7; V gene: TRBV3-1; CDR3 DNA: TGTGCCAGCAGCCTCCGGACTAGCGTGCCCTACGAGCAGTACTTC; CDR3 protein: CASSLRTSVPYEQYF
clone size: many; D gene: TRBD1; J gene: TRBJ2-7; V gene: TRBV27; CDR3 DNA: TGTGCCAGCAGTCCGGACAGGGCCGTAACCTACGAGCAGTACTTC; CDR3 protein: CASSPDRAVTYEQYF
clone size: few; D gene: -; J gene: TRBJ2-5; V gene: TRBV30; CDR3 DNA: TGTGCCTGGAGTCAGGGTTTTGGGGGAAGTGAGACCCAGTACTTC; CDR3 protein: CAWSQGFGGSETQYF
clone size: -; D gene: -; J gene: TRBJ2-1; V gene: TRBV27; CDR3 DNA: TGTGCCAGCACCCCTTCGGGTCTAGGGACCTACAATGAGCAGTTCTTC; CDR3 protein: CASTPSGLGTYNEQFF
clone size: -; D gene: -; J gene: TRBJ2-1; V gene: TRBV6-9; CDR3 DNA: TGTGCCAGCAGTTACACCGGGAGCTCCTACAATGAGCAGTTCTTC; CDR3 protein: CASSYTGSSYNEQFF
clone size: -; D gene: -; J gene: TRBJ2-7; V gene: TRBV20-1; CDR3 DNA: TGCAGTGCCTTCCTGGACCGGATCTACGAGCAGTACTTC; CDR3 protein: CSAFLDRIYEQYF
clone size: many; D gene: TRBD2; J gene: TRBJ2-5; V gene: TRBV24-1; CDR3 DNA: TGTGCCACCAGTGATTTTTCCGCTAGCGGGATGCAAGAGACCCAGTACTTC; CDR3 protein: CATSDFSASGMQETQYF
clone size: many; D gene: -; J gene: TRBJ1-5; V gene: TRBV28; CDR3 DNA: TGTGCCAGCAGTTCCGGGGGGCAGCCCCAGCATTTT; CDR3 protein: CASSSGGQPQHF
clone size: few; D gene: TRBD2; J gene: TRBJ2-2; V gene: TRBV11-3; CDR3 DNA: TGTGCCAGCAGCTCACTAGCGGGGGTTTCCGCCGGGGAGCTGTTTTTT; CDR3 protein: CASSSLAGVSAGELFF
clone size: many; D gene: -; J gene: TRBJ2-6; V gene: TRBV6-5; CDR3 DNA: TGTGCCAGCAGTTACGGGCCGGACACCCGCTCTGGGGCCAACGTCCTGACTTTC; CDR3 protein: CASSYGPDTRSGANVLTF
clone size: -; D gene: TRBD1; J gene: TRBJ2-7; V gene: TRBV14; CDR3 DNA: TGTGCCAGCAGCCAAACCGGACAGGGCCCTCGTTGCGAGCAGTACTTC; CDR3 protein: CASSQTGQGPRCEQYF
clone size: -; D gene: -; J gene: TRBJ1-1; V gene: TRBV7-3; CDR3 DNA: TGTGCCAGCAGCTTATTTGAGTTGAGCGGAGCTGAAGCTTTCTTT; CDR3 protein: CASSLFELSGAEAFF
clone size: many; D gene: TRBD2; J gene: TRBJ2-7; V gene: TRBV6-1; CDR3 DNA: TGTGCCAGCAGCGAGACCCGGGGGGACGAGCAGTACTTC; CDR3 protein: CASSETRGDEQYF
clone size: -; D gene: -; J gene: TRBJ2-7; V gene: TRBV19; CDR3 DNA: TGTGCCAGTAACCCGGGTAGCGGAACCTACGAGCAGTACTTC; CDR3 protein: CASNPGSGTYEQYF
clone size: many; D gene: -; J gene: TRBJ1-1; V gene: TRBV3-1; CDR3 DNA: TGTGCCAGCAGCCAAGGGTGGGGGGTGAACACTGAAGCTTTCTTT; CDR3 protein: CASSQGWGVNTEAFF
clone size: many; D gene: -; J gene: TRBJ1-4; V gene: TRBV30; CDR3 DNA: TGTGCCTGGAGTTACGGGGAAAAACTGTTTTTT; CDR3 protein: CAWSYGEKLFF
clone size: -; D gene: TRBD1; J gene: TRBJ1-2; V gene: TRBV4-1; CDR3 DNA: TGCGCCAGCAGGGACAGGTTCGACTATGGCTACACCTTC; CDR3 protein: CASRDRFDYGYTF